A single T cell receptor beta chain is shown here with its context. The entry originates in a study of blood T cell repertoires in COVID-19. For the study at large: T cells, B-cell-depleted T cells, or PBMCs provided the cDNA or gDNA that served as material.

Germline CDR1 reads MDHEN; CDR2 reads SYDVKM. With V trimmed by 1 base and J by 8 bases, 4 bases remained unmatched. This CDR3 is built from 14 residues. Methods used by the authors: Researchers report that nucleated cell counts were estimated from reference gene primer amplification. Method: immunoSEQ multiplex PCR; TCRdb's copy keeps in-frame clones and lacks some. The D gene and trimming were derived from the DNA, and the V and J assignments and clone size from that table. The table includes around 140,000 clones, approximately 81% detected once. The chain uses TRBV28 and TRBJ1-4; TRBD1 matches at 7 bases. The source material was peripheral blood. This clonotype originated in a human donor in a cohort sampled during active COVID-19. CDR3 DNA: TGTGCCAGCAGTTTATCGCAGGGGGGAGAAAAACTGTTTTTT. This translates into CASSLSQGGEKLFF. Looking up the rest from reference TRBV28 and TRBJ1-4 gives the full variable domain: DVKVTQSSRYLVKRTGEKVFLECVQDMDHENMFWYRQDPGLGLRLIYFSYDVKMKEKGDIPEGYSVSREKKERFSLILESASTNQTSMYLCASSLSQGGEKLFFGSGTQLSVL.